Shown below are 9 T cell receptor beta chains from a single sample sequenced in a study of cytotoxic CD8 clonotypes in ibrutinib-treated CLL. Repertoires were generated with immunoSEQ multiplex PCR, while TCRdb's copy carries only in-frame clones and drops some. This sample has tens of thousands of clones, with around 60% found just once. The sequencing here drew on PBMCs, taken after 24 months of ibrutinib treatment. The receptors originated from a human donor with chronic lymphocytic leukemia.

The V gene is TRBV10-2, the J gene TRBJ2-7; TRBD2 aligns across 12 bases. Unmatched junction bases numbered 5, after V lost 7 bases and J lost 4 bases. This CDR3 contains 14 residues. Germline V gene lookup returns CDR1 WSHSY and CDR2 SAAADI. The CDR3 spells CASTSGRGRYEQYF. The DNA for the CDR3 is TGCGCCAGCACTAGCGGGAGGGGTAGGTACGAGCAGTACTTC.

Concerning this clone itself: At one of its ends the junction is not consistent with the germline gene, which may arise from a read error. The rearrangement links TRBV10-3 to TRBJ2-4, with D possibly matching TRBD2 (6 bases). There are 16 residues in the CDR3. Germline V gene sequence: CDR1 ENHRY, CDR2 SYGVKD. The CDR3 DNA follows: TGTGCCAGCAGTACCAGAAATAGCGGCCCCAAAAACATTCAGTACTTC. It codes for CASSTRNSGPKNIQYF.

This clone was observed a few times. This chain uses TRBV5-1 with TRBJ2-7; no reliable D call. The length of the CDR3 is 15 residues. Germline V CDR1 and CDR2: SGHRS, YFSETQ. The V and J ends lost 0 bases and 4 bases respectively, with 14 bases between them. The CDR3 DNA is TGCGCCAGCAGCTTGGGGAAGGGTGGTAGATACGAGCAGTACTTC. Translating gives CASSLGKGGRYEQYF.

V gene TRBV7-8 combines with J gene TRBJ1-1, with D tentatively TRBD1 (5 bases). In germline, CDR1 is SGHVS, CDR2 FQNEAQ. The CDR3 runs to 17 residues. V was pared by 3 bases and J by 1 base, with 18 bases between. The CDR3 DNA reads TGTGCCAGCAGCTTTTCACTCATGACAGTCGCGAACACTGAAGCTTTCTTT. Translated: CASSFSLMTVANTEAFF.

In DNA, the CDR3 is TGTGCCAGCAGCTTAGAAGGGACAGGTGTGGATACGCAGTATTTT. Its protein product is CASSLEGTGVDTQYF. The rearrangement links TRBV7-6 to TRBJ2-3; 8 nucleotides align to TRBD1. The CDR3 sequence is 15 residues long. The V and J ends lost 1 base and 6 bases, in that order; junction bases with no gene match: 6. The germline CDR1 and CDR2 sequences are SGHVS and FNYEAQ.

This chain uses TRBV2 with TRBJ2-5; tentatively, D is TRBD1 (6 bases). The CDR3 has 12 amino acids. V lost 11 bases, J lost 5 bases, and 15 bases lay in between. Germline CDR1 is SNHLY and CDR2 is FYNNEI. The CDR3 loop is CAGETGLETQYF. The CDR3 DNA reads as TGTGCCGGCGAAACAGGGTTGGAGACCCAGTACTTC.

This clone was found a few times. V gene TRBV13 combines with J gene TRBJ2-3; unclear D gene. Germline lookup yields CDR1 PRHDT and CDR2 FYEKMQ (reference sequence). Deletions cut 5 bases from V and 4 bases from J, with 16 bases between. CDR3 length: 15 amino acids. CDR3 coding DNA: TGTGCCAGCAGCCTCTCGTCCGCAGCGCCAGATACGCAGTATTTT. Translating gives CASSLSSAAPDTQYF.

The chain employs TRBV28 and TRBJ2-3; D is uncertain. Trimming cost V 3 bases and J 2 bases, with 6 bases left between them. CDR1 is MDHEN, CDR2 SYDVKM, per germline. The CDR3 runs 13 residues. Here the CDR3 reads CASSFPLTDTQYF. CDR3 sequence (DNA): TGTGCCAGCAGTTTCCCGCTCACAGATACGCAGTATTTT.

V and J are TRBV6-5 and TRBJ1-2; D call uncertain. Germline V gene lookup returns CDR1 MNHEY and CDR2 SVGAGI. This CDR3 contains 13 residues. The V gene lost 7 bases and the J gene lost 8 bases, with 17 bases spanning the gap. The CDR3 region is CASNPGLAGGYTF. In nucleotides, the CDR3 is TGTGCCAGCAACCCCGGCCTTGCGGGAGGCTACACCTTC.